The 21 T cell receptor beta chains below come from one sample, sequenced in a study of regulatory T cells in long-lasting Graves disease. Time point: persistent/refractory GD, antithyroid drugs over 5 years with positive TRAb. The TCR library used RNA extracted from PBMCs. Arm-PCR of CDR3 regions with iRepertoire HTBI primers generated TCR beta libraries. A single record per CDR3 protein comes from TCRdb applying MiXCR to the multiplex PCR reads. The sample holds hundreds of thousands of distinct CDR3 sequences, about 18% seen once. Sequenced here: peripheral blood mononuclear cells (PBMCs), sampled when the disease was refractory, from a patient treated with antithyroid drugs. The receptor set was obtained from a female donor with Graves disease.

This clonotype came up many times. CDR3 loop: CASSLIPGQVETLEAFF. For the CDR3, the DNA is TGTGCCAGCAGTTTAATTCCCGGACAGGTCGAAACCCTCGAAGCTTTCTTT. This chain uses TRBV27 with TRBJ1-1; 7 bases are a match to TRBD1. This CDR3 has 17 residues. Per germline, CDR1 MNHEY and CDR2 SMNVEV (reference sequence). After removal of 2 bases from V and 8 bases from J, the junction contained 17 bases not matched to a gene.

This clonotype was counted at least ten times. The V gene is TRBV2, the J gene TRBJ2-7, with a weak D call TRBD1 (7 bases). The V end lost 10 bases, the J end lost 0 bases, and 19 bases lay between the germline ends. The CDR3 extends over 15 amino acids. Germline V gene lookup returns CDR1 SNHLY and CDR2 FYNNEI. The CDR3 sequence is CATGWGDSLSYEQYF. In nucleotides, the CDR3 is TGTGCCACCGGCTGGGGGGACAGTCTCTCCTACGAGCAGTACTTC.

This clonotype was seen more than once but under ten times. The chain has TRBV10-2 and TRBJ2-7, with a possible D match to TRBD2 (6 bases). This CDR3 has 15 residues. Germline V CDR1 and CDR2: WSHSY, SAAADI. V was pared by 7 bases and J by 5 bases, with 21 bases between. DNA for the CDR3: TGCGCCAGCAACGTGGAGGAGGGCCATGTCCACGAGCAGTACTTC. Its protein is CASNVEEGHVHEQYF.

This clonotype was counted only a few times. V usage is TRBV29-1 and J usage is TRBJ2-7; no definite D call. The CDR3 totals 14 residues. Trimming removed 6 bases at V and 4 bases at J, with 19 bases between. CDR1 SQVTM and CDR2 ANQGSEA come from the germline V gene. The CDR3 spells CSVQHRGKGYEQYF. CDR3 sequence (DNA): TGCAGCGTGCAACACAGAGGTAAAGGGTACGAGCAGTACTTC.

This rearrangement joins TRBV6-2 or TRBV6-3 to TRBJ1-5; D is unresolved. The CDR3 is made up of 13 amino acids. Germline lookup yields CDR1 MNHEY and CDR2 SVGEGT. Trimming took 0 bases from V and 5 from J, leaving 5 bases between them. The DNA for the CDR3 is TGTGCCAGCAGTTACTCGACTGATCAGCCCCAGCATTTT. The encoded protein is CASSYSTDQPQHF.

This chain links TRBV30 with TRBJ2-7; TRBD2 matches at 7 bases. The CDR3 contains 12 residues. The V segment lost 1 base and the J segment 5 bases; nucleotides outside the gene matches: 2. CDR1 GTSNPN and CDR2 SVGIG come from the germline V gene (reference sequence). The CDR3 nucleotides are TGTGCCTGGAGTGGGGGGGGGAACGAGCAGTACTTC. It encodes CAWSGGGNEQYF.

The J gene is TRBJ2-5, the V gene TRBV6-1; D possibly corresponds to TRBD2 (6 bases). CDR3 length: 11 amino acids. With 6 bases removed from V and 9 bases from J, the gap between germline ends came to 11 bases. CDR1 and CDR2 (germline): MNHNS, SASEGT. CDR3 protein: CASRQGEAQYF. The CDR3 DNA reads as TGTGCCAGCAGACAAGGGGAGGCCCAGTACTTC.

CDR3 loop: CASSAGGRYGYTF. The CDR3 coding sequence is TGTGCCAGCAGCGCTGGAGGACGCTATGGCTACACCTTC. The chain combines TRBV9 with TRBJ1-2; D remains ambiguous. Trimming left V 3 bases short and J 4 bases short, with 10 bases between. The CDR3 length is 13 residues. The V gene's germline CDR1 is SGDLS and CDR2 YYNGEE.

The sample holds a few counts of this clonotype. Compared with germline, one end of the junction differs, possibly owing to a read error. The CDR3 sequence is CATSDFRQPGASF. The CDR3 DNA sequence: TGTGCCACCAGTGATTTCCGACAGCCTGGAGCTTCCTTT. The gene calls are TRBV24-1 and TRBJ1-1; a possible D gene is TRBD1 (5 bases). The CDR3 contains 13 residues. Germline lookup yields CDR1 KGHDR and CDR2 SFDVKD.

This clonotype was seen at least ten times. The rearrangement uses TRBV28 and TRBJ1-1, with D perhaps TRBD1 (5 bases). From germline, CDR1 is MDHEN and CDR2 SYDVKM. With 6 bases removed from V and 1 base from J, the gap between germline ends came to 12 bases. The CDR3 is 14 amino acids. CDR3 DNA sequence: TGTGCCAGCAGACCCGGGGGGACGAACACTGAAGCTTTCTTT. Its translation: CASRPGGTNTEAFF.

Comment on this clonotype: This may stem from a read error, because a much larger clone lies one nucleotide away. This chain connects TRBV7-2 to TRBJ2-7, with 8 bases aligning to TRBD2. After removal of 4 bases from V and 13 bases from J, the junction contained 15 bases not matched to a gene. The CDR3 runs to 14 residues. In germline, CDR1 is SGHTA, CDR2 FQGNSA. The CDR3 region is CASSSLAEGKTIYF. The CDR3 DNA reads as TGTGCCAGCAGCTCACTAGCGGAGGGGAAAACCATATACTTC.

This clonotype was found many times. This chain connects TRBV12-3 or TRBV12-4 to TRBJ2-7; D might be TRBD1 (6 bases). The CDR3 has 16 residues. The V gene lost 4 bases and the J gene lost 2 bases, with 18 bases spanning the gap. CDR3 sequence: CASSSPGATGAYEQYF. In nucleotides, the CDR3 is TGTGCCAGCAGTTCCCCAGGGGCGACAGGAGCCTACGAGCAGTACTTC.

V is TRBV20-1 and J is TRBJ2-1; weak D call: TRBD1 (5 bases). CDR3 size: 14 residues. Trimming took off 6 bases at V and 6 bases at J, with 18 bases between the two ends. The germline V gene has CDR1 DFQATT and CDR2 SNEGSKA (reference sequence). The CDR3 coding sequence is TGCAGTGCCGTGGACATGGGGCGCACCAATGAGCAGTTCTTC. This sequence encodes CSAVDMGRTNEQFF.

The chain has TRBV2 and TRBJ2-3; perhaps D is TRBD1 or TRBD2 (5 bases each). The germline CDR1 and CDR2 sequences are SNHLY and FYNNEI. CDR3 length: 12 residues. The V end lost 9 bases, the J end lost 10 bases, and 17 bases lay between the germline ends. CDR3 DNA: TGTGCCAGTCCGGCGAGGGAAGGGGCGCAGTATTTT. Translated, it gives CASPAREGAQYF.

This chain joins TRBV5-1 and TRBJ2-3, with D possibly being TRBD2 (6 bases). The V gene's germline CDR1 is SGHRS and CDR2 YFSETQ. The V end was cut by 4 bases, the J end by 0 bases, with 9 bases between. This CDR3 region has 14 residues. The chain's CDR3 is CASSVGGSTDTQYF. In DNA form, the CDR3 reads TGCGCCAGCAGCGTGGGAGGCAGCACAGATACGCAGTATTTT.

This sequence joins TRBV19 and TRBJ1-1; D is perhaps TRBD1 (5 bases). V was clipped by 0 bases and J by 1 base, with 9 bases between them. The length of the CDR3 is 15 residues. Germline CDR1 reads LNHDA; CDR2 reads SQIVND (reference sequence). The CDR3 protein is CASSIDLGGNTEAFF. The CDR3 bases are TGTGCCAGTAGTATAGATTTGGGGGGGAACACTGAAGCTTTCTTT.

The V call is TRBV20-1, the J call TRBJ1-2; 9 bases fit TRBD1. J lost 6 bases, V lost 3 bases, and 8 bases had no gene match. Germline CDR1 is DFQATT and CDR2 is SNEGSKA (reference sequence). This CDR3 comprises 14 residues. CDR3 amino acids: CSARGEQGAHGYTF. The CDR3 coding sequence is TGCAGTGCTAGGGGGGAACAGGGGGCGCATGGCTACACCTTC.

This sequence joins TRBV3-1 and TRBJ2-6; TRBD1 agrees at 12 bases. The CDR3 totals 17 residues. V shed 4 bases and J 3 bases; nucleotides not matched to a gene: 4. Germline CDR1 and CDR2: LGHDT and YNNKEL (reference sequence). For the CDR3, the DNA is TGTGCCAGCAGCCTTGGGACAGGGGGCGTTGGGGCCAACGTCCTGACTTTC. This translates into CASSLGTGGVGANVLTF.

This chain uses TRBV28 with TRBJ2-7; D possibly uses TRBD1 or TRBD2 (5 bases each). This CDR3 spans 13 amino acids. V lost 7 bases and J lost 4, with 14 bases in between. From germline, CDR1 is MDHEN and CDR2 SYDVKM. DNA for the CDR3: TGTGCCAGCACCGAAGAGGGGCTATACGAGCAGTACTTC. Amino acids: CASTEEGLYEQYF.

The chain carries TRBV19 and TRBJ1-2, with 9 bases matching TRBD1. This CDR3 contains 17 residues. V gave up 7 bases and J gave up 4 bases; unmatched junction bases: 16. In germline, CDR1 is LNHDA, CDR2 SQIVND (reference sequence). CDR3 loop: CASTAASRDRASYGYTF. CDR3 DNA sequence: TGTGCCAGTACCGCAGCTTCTCGGGACAGGGCCAGCTATGGCTACACCTTC.

With respect to this clonotype: The junction and the germline gene differ at one end; a read error may be behind it. The chain links TRBV7-2 to TRBJ2-2; TRBD2 might be the D (5 bases). Germline CDR1 and CDR2: SGHTA and FQGNSA. The CDR3 runs to 19 residues. CDR3: CAGSLISREILRSTGELFF. The CDR3 DNA is TGTGCCGGCAGCTTAATCTCTAGGGAGATCTTACGTAGCACCGGGGAGCTGTTTTTT.